This T cell receptor beta chain originates from a study of radiotherapy plus CTLA-4 blockade in lung cancer. Produced via immunoSEQ multiplex PCR; TCRdb's table is partial and in-frame only. The sample has some 73,000 clones, less than 85% seen once; the top ten hold over 9%. V was pared by 3 bases and J by 6 bases, with 11 bases between. CDR1 is GTSNPN and CDR2 is SVGIG in the germline V gene (reference sequence). This CDR3 contains 12 residues. This clonotype was sampled from a human donor with non-small cell lung cancer whose response to radiotherapy plus ipilimumab could not be evaluated. The V call is TRBV30, the J call TRBJ1-2; D ambiguous. The sample consisted of peripheral blood, taken from a patient treated with radiotherapy plus ipilimumab. In DNA form, the CDR3 reads TGTGCCTGGAGCAAGGGAGGGAATGGCTACACCTTC. As protein: CAWSKGGNGYTF.